Sequencing of this T cell receptor beta chain was carried out in a study of T-cell memory formation after mild COVID-19. For the study at large: Clustering of TCRs was largely donor specific. Study findings and constraints: Among CD4+ contracting clones, most were CM and EM, and CD8+ ones EMRA. Clones that contracted from day 15 to 85 had balanced CD4/CD8; later expanders were CD4+ biased.

In this sample, this clonotype turned up many times. Its specificity is not known. Employing constant-segment primers, 5'RACE generated TCR alpha and TCR beta cDNA libraries bearing sample barcodes and UMIs. TCRdb processed the 5' RACE reads anew with MiXCR; each CDR3 protein has one entry. The data contain almost 550,000 distinct CDR3 sequences, about a fifth of them singletons. Germline lookup yields CDR1 LGHNA and CDR2 YSLEER. The CDR3 length is 15 residues. Trimming cost V 0 bases and J 5 bases; bases outside gene matches: 6. Sequencing was done on a sample of PBMCs or a T cell subset sorted from them (not recorded which). This TCR derives from an adult woman who had mild COVID-19 (a few samples of this study predate the infection). Cell type and time point are not known. The rearrangement uses TRBV4-3 and TRBJ1-2; 7 nucleotides line up with TRBD1. The CDR3 is CASSQDLRGQYGYTF. The CDR3, as DNA: TGCGCCAGCAGCCAAGATCTAAGGGGACAGTATGGCTACACCTTC.